The present entry profiles one T cell receptor (beta chain) with its context. The sample belongs to a study of OX40 agonist ivuxolimab in advanced cancers. Looking at the study overall: Dose-escalation patients suffered from hepatocellular carcinoma, melanoma, renal cell or head and neck cancer. Three patients, one with hepatocellular carcinoma and two with cutaneous melanoma, responded partially.

No patient had autoimmune disease or received systemic immunosuppression. Some clones are missing from TCRdb's copy, which holds only in-frame ones; the method was immunoSEQ multiplex PCR. This table holds 50,000 to 75,000 clones, more than 80% found once. Germline trimming cut 2 bases from V and 0 bases from J; bases unmatched to any gene: 11. The germline gives CDR1 SGHRS, CDR2 YFSETQ. This CDR3 comprises 18 residues. The specimen was CD4+ or CD8+ T cells sorted from blood, collected in a trial of the OX40 agonist ivuxolimab. The sequence came from an adult with an advanced solid tumor such as melanoma, head and neck, liver or kidney cancer. The chain couples TRBV5-1 to TRBJ1-1; TRBD1 matches at 9 bases. The CDR3 bases are TGCGCCAGCAGCTTACAGGGGGCTCATAGGGAGATGAACACTGAAGCTTTCTTT. It yields the protein CASSLQGAHREMNTEAFF.